The present T cell receptor beta chain was sequenced within a study of early T cells in non-severe SARS-CoV-2 infection. Study context: The sequenced material was bulk RNA from unsorted whole blood, and its chains were unpaired. General study points: In VDJdb matching, anti-spike CD8 responses were favored while private and CD4 specificities went missing.

CDR1 is LNHDA and CDR2 is SQIVND in the germline V gene (reference sequence). The CDR3 sequence is 15 residues long. The V gene end was trimmed by 5 bases and the J gene end by 5 bases; junction bases not matched to a gene: 6. The TCR library protocol was used to attach unique molecular identifiers. These identifiers were attached to individual cDNA molecules. TCRdb processed the 5' RACE reads anew with MiXCR; each CDR3 protein has one entry. The top ten hold more than 3% of the sample, which has 55,000 to 75,000 distinct CDR3 sequences, roughly 8.4% seen once. To note about this clonotype: Its antigen remains unidentified.

This rearrangement joins TRBV19 to TRBJ2-1, with 10 bases aligning to TRBD1. This receptor was taken from an adult who was a healthcare worker with PCR-confirmed SARS-CoV-2 infection or an uninfected control (not recorded which). Sequencing was done on a sample of whole blood. The CDR3 DNA reads as TGTGCCAGTAGTGCCAGACAGGGGGCGGACAATGAGCAGTTCTTC. Translating gives CASSARQGADNEQFF. Drawing the rest from reference TRBV19 and TRBJ2-1, the complete variable domain is DGGITQSPKYLFRKEGQNVTLSCEQNLNHDAMYWYRQDPGQGLRLIYYSQIVNDFQKGDIAEGYSVSREKKESFPLTVTSAQKNPTAFYLCASSARQGADNEQFFGPGTRLTVL.